This T cell receptor (beta chain) was captured by sequencing in a study of OX40 agonist ivuxolimab in advanced cancers. The overall study: Approximately 41% of patients had received prior checkpoint inhibitor therapy. Findings of the study overall: Antigen targets of the expanded peripheral T cells went undetermined. Low levels of normalized T-cell clonal expansion also appeared in some nonresponders.

About this clone: Its antigen remains unknown.

The data were produced by immunoSEQ multiplex PCR, yet TCRdb's version contains in-frame clones alone and is incomplete. The data show about 40,000 clones, with about nine tenths seen just once and roughly 25% held by the top ten. The sequencing used CD4+ or CD8+ T cells sorted from blood, collected in a trial of the OX40 agonist ivuxolimab. The TCR was taken from an adult with an advanced solid tumor such as melanoma, head and neck, liver or kidney cancer.

In DNA form, the CDR3 reads TGTGCCAGCAGCGACTCCCTAGCGGTGAACACCGGGGAGCTGTTTTTT. This gives the protein CASSDSLAVNTGELFF. The chain employs TRBV9 and TRBJ2-2, with 7 bases fitting TRBD2. J was trimmed by 1 base and V by 3 bases; bases with no gene match: 6. CDR3 length: 16 amino acids. CDR1 is SGDLS, CDR2 YYNGEE, per germline.